This T cell receptor beta chain was identified during a study of cytomegalovirus exposure and HLA in healthy donors. Study outcomes and limitations: An analysis was carried out at a later point. It showed that HLA-associated TCR beta chains were more clonally expanded than equally common non-associated chains.

As for this clone: Its antigen is unidentified.

PCR amplification relied on 60 Vbeta primers (plus 13 Jbeta primers). TCRdb keeps only in-frame clones here, not all; method: immunoSEQ multiplex PCR. The sample includes approximately 110,000 clones, 74% seen only once; the top ten take around 2.5%. Sample: PBMCs. The sequence derives from a middle-aged man in good health and CMV-seropositive.

The CDR3 sequence is CASSSPGNRNTQYF. The DNA of the CDR3 is TGTGCCAGCAGCTCACCGGGGAATCGGAATACGCAGTATTTT. V gene TRBV5-8 combines with J gene TRBJ2-3; possibly TRBD2 for D (5 bases). The CDR3 consists of 14 residues. The V and J ends lost 3 bases and 7 bases respectively, with 15 bases between them. The germline CDR1 and CDR2 sequences are SGHTS and YDEGEE.